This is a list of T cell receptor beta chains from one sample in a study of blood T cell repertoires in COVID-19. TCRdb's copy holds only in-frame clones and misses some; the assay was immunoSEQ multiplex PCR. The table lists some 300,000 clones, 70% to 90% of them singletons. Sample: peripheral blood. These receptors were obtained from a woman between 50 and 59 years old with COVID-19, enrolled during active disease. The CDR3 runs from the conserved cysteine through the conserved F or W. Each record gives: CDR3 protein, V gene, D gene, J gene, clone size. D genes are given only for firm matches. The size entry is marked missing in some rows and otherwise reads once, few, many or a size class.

CASSLAHRGNQPQHF,TRBV7-8,TRBD1,TRBJ1-5,NA
CASSSPSGSQGEQYF,TRBV5-4,TRBD2,TRBJ2-7,NA
CASSRAGGKGDTEAFF,TRBV4-1,TRBD1,TRBJ1-1,NA
CASSDGPGLAGREQFF,TRBV7-2,TRBD2,TRBJ2-1,few
CASSPQEAGGLETQYF,TRBV19,TRBD2,TRBJ2-5,NA
CASSWAGRTSGRWYEQYF,TRBV27,TRBD2,TRBJ2-7,NA
CASSDPEGVSREQYF,TRBV2,NA,TRBJ2-7,NA
CASRPGARTAEAFF,TRBV6-5,NA,TRBJ1-1,NA
CASSKLIRNTGATMNTEAFF,TRBV21-1,NA,TRBJ1-1,NA
CASSNRGQGGYGYTF,TRBV6-6,TRBD1,TRBJ1-2,NA
CASSRLAGQETQYF,TRBV5-1,TRBD2,TRBJ2-5,NA
CASSGGENEKLFF,TRBV11-2,NA,TRBJ1-4,NA
CASSERGLAGDTQYF,TRBV6-1,TRBD2,TRBJ2-3,NA
CASSLQWGHYEQYF,TRBV5-1,NA,TRBJ2-7,NA
CASSLYSDRNTEAFF,TRBV5-1,NA,TRBJ1-1,few
CAISGGGAGQYF,TRBV10-3,NA,TRBJ2-7,NA
CASRPGQGTYEQYF,TRBV6-5,TRBD1,TRBJ2-7,NA
CASSSTIAGGTGELFF,TRBV18,TRBD2,TRBJ2-2,NA
CASSTGGYSPLHF,TRBV19,TRBD1,TRBJ1-6,NA
CSVYRVGAGGYTF,TRBV29-1,NA,TRBJ1-2,NA
CASSRGQGAKANTIYF,TRBV27,TRBD1,TRBJ1-3,NA
CASSWFGQPREAFF,TRBV7-9,NA,TRBJ1-1,NA
CAWRRGLGETQYF,TRBV30,TRBD1,TRBJ2-5,NA
CASSPPSFAGELFF,TRBV6-2/TRBV6-3,NA,TRBJ2-2,NA
CASSYSRSGGGYTF,TRBV6-5,NA,TRBJ1-2,NA
CASSAGGSYEQYF,TRBV10-2,TRBD2,TRBJ2-7,NA
CASSIGGGGTQYF,TRBV19,NA,TRBJ2-5,once
CASSRESGYSYEQYF,TRBV27,NA,TRBJ2-7,NA
CASSLAGGIYNEQFF,TRBV5-8,NA,TRBJ2-1,NA
CASSPTATGNTEAFF,TRBV6-2/TRBV6-3,NA,TRBJ1-1,NA
CASSLGSQETQYF,TRBV5-1,NA,TRBJ2-5,once
CAITPTGAMNTEAFF,TRBV10-3,NA,TRBJ1-1,NA
CATSDYTGYEAFF,TRBV24-1,NA,TRBJ1-1,NA
CASSQRQLGGYGYTF,TRBV3-1/TRBV3-2,NA,TRBJ1-2,once
CASSPIRGETQYF,TRBV5-4,NA,TRBJ2-5,once
CASSLDRGLGTQYF,TRBV5-1,NA,TRBJ2-5,NA
CASSFWANTEAFF,TRBV6-2/TRBV6-3,NA,TRBJ1-1,NA
CASRWGQRSNEKLFF,TRBV19,TRBD1,TRBJ1-4,NA
CASRPPGLAGGVDEQFF,TRBV7-9,TRBD2,TRBJ2-1,NA
CASSRVTEAFF,TRBV7-9,NA,TRBJ1-1,NA
CASSGSTGGPAEAFF,TRBV9,TRBD1,TRBJ1-1,NA
CASSFREGNEQYF,TRBV5-8,NA,TRBJ2-7,NA
CASSYGLAKANEQFF,TRBV5-6,TRBD2,TRBJ2-1,NA
CASSLAGYTGELFF,TRBV5-1,TRBD2,TRBJ2-2,once
CASSLMGRPYEQYF,TRBV27,NA,TRBJ2-7,NA
CASSFLNRGETQYF,TRBV7-2,TRBD1,TRBJ2-5,NA
CASSLGLLAGGRADTQYF,TRBV7-2,TRBD2,TRBJ2-3,NA
CASSQVHMDEQYF,TRBV4-3,NA,TRBJ2-7,NA
CASSEAGTSRSGELFF,TRBV25-1,TRBD2,TRBJ2-2,NA
CASSQERQGAVGYTF,TRBV4-3,TRBD1,TRBJ1-2,NA
CATSDSGTGYGYTF,TRBV24-1,TRBD1,TRBJ1-2,NA
CASRSQGTQYF,TRBV6-5,NA,TRBJ2-5,NA
CASSPRTEQRTTDTQYF,TRBV5-1,NA,TRBJ2-3,NA
CATSRDRGNEKLFF,TRBV15,NA,TRBJ1-4,NA
CASSRRTSGYNEQFF,TRBV9,TRBD2,TRBJ2-1,NA
CASSLAGGSLTYEQYF,TRBV5-4,TRBD1,TRBJ2-7,NA
CASNDRAGEQYF,TRBV27,NA,TRBJ2-7,once
CASSTGTGGTQETQYF,TRBV11-2,TRBD1,TRBJ2-5,NA
CASIFLGTGEQFF,TRBV27,TRBD1,TRBJ2-1,NA
CASSPLHLTDNSPLHF,TRBV18,NA,TRBJ1-6,NA